A single sample is the source of the 15 T cell receptor beta chains below, sequenced in a study of breast tumors, draining lymph nodes, adjacent tissues. The lymph nodes were axillary draining lymph nodes from breast cancer patients. TCRdb recomputed calls from the multiplex PCR reads with MiXCR, one row per CDR3 protein. Of 180,000 or so distinct CDR3 sequences in the sample, roughly 31% were seen once. Sequenced material: axillary lymph node tissue. These receptors all come from a female donor with breast cancer. Some clones in this sample may be carry-over from other donors' samples.

In its sample, this clonotype was seen many times. This chain connects TRBV20-1 to TRBJ2-1; perhaps TRBD2 as D (5 bases). Germline V gene sequence: CDR1 DFQATT, CDR2 SNEGSKA (reference sequence). The CDR3 has 11 amino acids. V lost 6 bases and J lost 9, with 12 bases in between. CDR3 region: CSARPTSEQFF. The DNA of the CDR3 is TGCAGTGCCCGACCAACTAGTGAGCAGTTCTTC.

The chain recombines TRBV15 with TRBJ2-3, with D perhaps matching TRBD1 (6 bases). Trimming removed 0 bases from V and 3 bases from J, with 7 bases in between. Germline V gene data show CDR1 as LNHNV and CDR2 as YYDKDF (reference sequence). CDR3 length equals 14 residues. The CDR3 spells CATSRDRGTDTQYF. CDR3 nucleotides: TGTGCCACCAGCAGAGATAGGGGGACAGATACGCAGTATTTT.

Remarks on this clonotype: This may be a read error: a much more frequent sequence differs by one nucleotide. The chain combines TRBV28 with TRBJ2-1; no definite D call. The CDR3 runs to 16 residues. Germline-derived CDR1 and CDR2 are MDHEN and SYDVKM. CDR3 residues: CASSSPENRTPNEQLF. CDR3 sequence (DNA): TGTGCCAGCAGTTCCCCCGAGAATCGGACCCCCAATGAGCAGCTCTTC.

This clonotype has only a few counts. The V and J genes are TRBV5-8 and TRBJ2-1, with TRBD1 matching 9 bases. This CDR3 spans 17 amino acids. Germline-derived CDR1 and CDR2 are SGHTS and YDEGEE. J was trimmed by 5 bases and V by 3 bases; bases with no gene match: 12. DNA of the CDR3: TGTGCCAGCAGCTCGGCGGACAACAGGGGGCTAAACAATGAGCAGTTCTTC. This codes for CASSSADNRGLNNEQFF.

This clonotype has more than one count but fewer than ten. The chain carries TRBV27 and TRBJ1-2, with D perhaps TRBD1 (5 bases). There are 14 residues in the CDR3. Between the trimmed V and J ends, which lost 6 bases and 6 bases, there was a span of 17 bases. Per the germline V gene, CDR1 is MNHEY and CDR2 is SMNVEV (reference sequence). The CDR3 here is CASRPLQGSNGYTF. The CDR3 bases are TGTGCCAGCAGACCGCTCCAGGGATCTAATGGCTACACCTTC.

This clonotype was detected many times. V usage is TRBV2 and J usage is TRBJ1-5, with 7 bases aligning to TRBD1. The ends lost 3 bases at V and 4 bases at J; junction bases unmatched: 3. This CDR3 has 14 residues. In germline, CDR1 is SNHLY, CDR2 FYNNEI. The CDR3 here is CASSEGQRNQPQHF. The CDR3 DNA follows: TGTGCCAGCAGTGAGGGACAGCGGAATCAGCCCCAGCATTTT. Looking up the rest from reference TRBV2 and TRBJ1-5 gives the full variable domain: EPEVTQTPSHQVTQMGQEVILRCVPISNHLYFYWYRQILGQKVEFLVSFYNNEISEKSEIFDDQFSVERPDGSNFTLKIRSTKLEDSAMYFCASSEGQRNQPQHFGDGTRLSIL.

This clonotype was observed many times. The rearrangement links TRBV5-1 to TRBJ1-2, with D unresolved. The CDR3 runs 14 residues. Germline V gene data show CDR1 as SGHRS and CDR2 as YFSETQ. Trimming removed 6 bases from V and 2 bases from J, with 14 bases in between. The CDR3 coding sequence is TGCGCCAGCACAATGGGCTACGGGAACTATGGCTACACCTTC. It yields the protein CASTMGYGNYGYTF. Variable domain in full (rest from reference TRBV5-1 and TRBJ1-2): KAGVTQTPRYLIKTRGQQVTLSCSPISGHRSVSWYQQTPGQGLQFLFEYFSETQRNKGNFPGRFSGRQFSNSRSEMNVSTLELGDSALYLCASTMGYGNYGYTFGSGTRLTVV.

This clonotype was counted many times. V and J are TRBV18 and TRBJ1-4, with D unclear. Per germline, CDR1 KGHSH and CDR2 LQKENI. V lost 0 bases and J lost 7, with 18 bases in between. The CDR3 runs to 17 residues. Written as DNA, the CDR3 is TGTGCCAGCTCACCACCGCTGGTGGGCATGGGCTCTGAAAAACTGTTTTTT. The encoded protein is CASSPPLVGMGSEKLFF.

This rearrangement joins TRBV2 to TRBJ2-6; the D gene is possibly TRBD2 (7 bases). Germline assignment: CDR1 SNHLY and CDR2 FYNNEI. Trimming took 2 bases from V and 2 from J, leaving 10 bases between them. CDR3 length: 16 amino acids. The CDR3 nucleotides read TGTGCCAGCAGTGAAACGGGGGGCGCTGGGGCCAACGTCCTGACTTTC. Protein product: CASSETGGAGANVLTF.

The V call is TRBV15, the J call TRBJ2-7; D ambiguous. Trimming took 3 bases from V and 2 from J, leaving 11 bases between them. This CDR3 is 14 amino acids long. Looked up from germline, CDR1 is LNHNV and CDR2 is YYDKDF (reference sequence). CDR3 region: CATSSRAGTYEQYF. The DNA for the CDR3 is TGTGCCACCAGCAGCCGCGCCGGAACCTACGAGCAGTACTTC.

This clonotype was found many times. The chain joins TRBV28 to TRBJ1-2; 7 nucleotides match TRBD1. The CDR3 contains 18 residues. The germline V gene has CDR1 MDHEN and CDR2 SYDVKM. Unmatched junction bases numbered 15, after V lost 5 bases and J lost 0 bases. CDR3 in DNA: TGTGCCAGCAGTCTACAAACCCGGGACAGCTTAGCTAACTATGGCTACACCTTC. It encodes CASSLQTRDSLANYGYTF.

The V gene is TRBV19, the J gene TRBJ2-3, with D unclear. The V end lost 3 bases, the J end lost 11 bases, and 0 bases lay between the germline ends. This CDR3 region has 8 residues. Per the germline V gene, CDR1 is LNHDA and CDR2 is SQIVND (reference sequence). The CDR3 DNA is TGTGCCAGTAGTATGCAGTATTTT. Translation: CASSMQYF. Looking up the rest from reference TRBV19 and TRBJ2-3 gives the full variable domain: DGGITQSPKYLFRKEGQNVTLSCEQNLNHDAMYWYRQDPGQGLRLIYYSQIVNDFQKGDIAEGYSVSREKKESFPLTVTSAQKNPTAFYLCASSMQYFGPGTRLTVL.

There are many counts of this clonotype. The chain has TRBV5-4 and TRBJ2-2, with 9 bases matching TRBD1. The germline V gene encodes CDR1 SGHNT and CDR2 YYREEE (reference sequence). The CDR3 runs to 14 residues. J lost 7 bases, V lost 4 bases, and 5 bases had no gene match. The chain's CDR3 is CASSRQGVGGELFF. In DNA, the CDR3 is TGTGCCAGCAGCCGACAGGGGGTGGGCGGGGAGCTGTTTTTT.

This clonotype was seen ten or more times. The rearrangement uses TRBV7-2 and TRBJ2-2; a weak D match, TRBD1 (6 bases). The CDR3 contains 17 residues. CDR1 and CDR2 (germline): SGHTA, FQGNSA. Trimming stripped 3 bases from V and 3 bases from J, with 17 bases between. The CDR3 nucleotides are TGTGCCAGCAGCTTGAGTCAACGACAGGTCCACACCGGGGAGCTGTTTTTT. Its protein is CASSLSQRQVHTGELFF.

This clonotype was counted only a few times. The genes are TRBV6-1 and TRBJ2-1, with 8 bases that match TRBD2. V lost 9 bases to trimming and J lost 0 bases; unmatched junction nucleotides: 13. The CDR3 contains 17 residues. Germline-derived CDR1 and CDR2 are MNHNS and SASEGT. CDR3: CASRGGRQDLSYNEQFF. The CDR3 DNA reads TGTGCCAGTCGGGGGGGGAGACAGGACCTCTCCTACAATGAGCAGTTCTTC.